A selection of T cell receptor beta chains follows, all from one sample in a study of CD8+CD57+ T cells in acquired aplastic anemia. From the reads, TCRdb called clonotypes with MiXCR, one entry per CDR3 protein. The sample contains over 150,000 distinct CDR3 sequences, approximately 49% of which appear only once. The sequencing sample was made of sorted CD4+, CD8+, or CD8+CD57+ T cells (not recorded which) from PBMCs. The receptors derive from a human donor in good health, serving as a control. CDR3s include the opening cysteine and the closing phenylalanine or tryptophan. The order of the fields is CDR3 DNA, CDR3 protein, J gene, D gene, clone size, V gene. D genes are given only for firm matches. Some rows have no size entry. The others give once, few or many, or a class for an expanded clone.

cdr3_nt: TGTGCCAGCAGCTTAGCAGGGACAGGGGGCAGGCAGCCCCAGCATTTT
cdr3_aa: CASSLAGTGGRQPQHF
j_call: TRBJ1-5
d_call: TRBD1
clone_size: -
v_call: TRBV19

cdr3_nt: TGTGCCAGCAGCCATGACGGTCCGGACCGCGGGGGGAAGCAGTACTTC
cdr3_aa: CASSHDGPDRGGKQYF
j_call: TRBJ2-7
d_call: TRBD2
clone_size: once
v_call: TRBV4-1

cdr3_nt: TGTGCCAGCAGCTCCGGTGCGGGGGGATACCACAATGAGCAGTTCTTC
cdr3_aa: CASSSGAGGYHNEQFF
j_call: TRBJ2-1
d_call: TRBD2
clone_size: -
v_call: TRBV7-2

cdr3_nt: TGCGCCAGCGGCTTGGGGGGAGGAGAGACCCAGTACTTC
cdr3_aa: CASGLGGGETQYF
j_call: TRBJ2-5
d_call: -
clone_size: few
v_call: TRBV5-1

cdr3_nt: TGTGCCAGCAGCCGCAGGGTCGCTAACTATGGCTACACCTTC
cdr3_aa: CASSRRVANYGYTF
j_call: TRBJ1-2
d_call: -
clone_size: -
v_call: TRBV7-9

cdr3_nt: TGTGCCAGCAGCATACCCGAAGGGACAGGCAACAATGAGCAGTTCTTC
cdr3_aa: CASSIPEGTGNNEQFF
j_call: TRBJ2-1
d_call: TRBD1
clone_size: -
v_call: TRBV5-5

cdr3_nt: TGTGCCAGCAGCTTAGGGACTAGCGGGGGGCTGAGTGAGCAGTTCTTC
cdr3_aa: CASSLGTSGGLSEQFF
j_call: TRBJ2-1
d_call: TRBD2
clone_size: once
v_call: TRBV13

cdr3_nt: TGTGCCAGTACTGTGGGGCCCAACTATGGCTACACCTTC
cdr3_aa: CASTVGPNYGYTF
j_call: TRBJ1-2
d_call: -
clone_size: -
v_call: TRBV19

cdr3_nt: TGTGCCAGCAGTACGGGGACAAGGAACACTGAAGCTTTCTTT
cdr3_aa: CASSTGTRNTEAFF
j_call: TRBJ1-1
d_call: -
clone_size: -
v_call: TRBV12-3/TRBV12-4

cdr3_nt: TGTGCCAGCAGGCTAGCGGGGCGACCCTACGAGCAGTACTTC
cdr3_aa: CASRLAGRPYEQYF
j_call: TRBJ2-7
d_call: TRBD2
clone_size: -
v_call: TRBV6-6

cdr3_nt: TGTGCCAGCAGCGCTGGGACAGGCTCCACACAAGAGACCCAGTACTTC
cdr3_aa: CASSAGTGSTQETQYF
j_call: TRBJ2-5
d_call: TRBD1
clone_size: few
v_call: TRBV9

cdr3_nt: TGTGCCAGCAGCTTAGGACGGACGTACCAAGAGACCCAGTACTTC
cdr3_aa: CASSLGRTYQETQYF
j_call: TRBJ2-5
d_call: -
clone_size: -
v_call: TRBV7-2

cdr3_nt: TGTGCCAGCAGTTCGGCGGGGGAAAGCCCAGATACGCAGTATTTT
cdr3_aa: CASSSAGESPDTQYF
j_call: TRBJ2-3
d_call: TRBD2
clone_size: many
v_call: TRBV6-2/TRBV6-3

cdr3_nt: TGTGCCAGTAGTATAACCGGAACTGGGGCCAACGTCCTGACTTTC
cdr3_aa: CASSITGTGANVLTF
j_call: TRBJ2-6
d_call: -
clone_size: -
v_call: TRBV19

cdr3_nt: TGCAGTGCTAGAGCCGGGGGCAATCAGCCCCAGCATTTT
cdr3_aa: CSARAGGNQPQHF
j_call: TRBJ1-5
d_call: -
clone_size: -
v_call: TRBV20-1

cdr3_nt: TGTGCCACCAGCACACAGACGGGGGCGGGCACTGAAGCTTTCTTT
cdr3_aa: CATSTQTGAGTEAFF
j_call: TRBJ1-1
d_call: -
clone_size: once
v_call: TRBV15

cdr3_nt: TGTGCCACCAGCGGGGAATCGCGACAGGGGAGGACGAGCACTGAAGCTTTCTTC
cdr3_aa: CATSGESRQGRTSTEAFF
j_call: TRBJ1-1
d_call: TRBD1
clone_size: -
v_call: TRBV10-3

cdr3_nt: TGTGCCAGTAGTATAGCGGGCCACAGGGGATTGAAAGCTTTCTTT
cdr3_aa: CASSIAGHRGLKAFF
j_call: TRBJ1-1
d_call: TRBD1
clone_size: -
v_call: TRBV19

cdr3_nt: TGCGCCAGCAGCTTGGTGCTTGAGCAGTTCTTC
cdr3_aa: CASSLVLEQFF
j_call: TRBJ2-1
d_call: -
clone_size: many
v_call: TRBV5-1

cdr3_nt: TGCAGTGCAAACCGCGGGACAGATAGCAATCAGCCCCAGCATTTT
cdr3_aa: CSANRGTDSNQPQHF
j_call: TRBJ1-5
d_call: TRBD1
clone_size: -
v_call: TRBV20-1

cdr3_nt: TGTGCCAGCAGCTTGGGGTCGAGGACAGAAGCTTTCTTT
cdr3_aa: CASSLGSRTEAFF
j_call: TRBJ1-1
d_call: -
clone_size: once
v_call: TRBV19

cdr3_nt: TGTGCCAGCAGCTTAACGACCCCGGGACGGACACGACGAGAGCAGTACTATGGCTACACCTTC
cdr3_aa: CASSLTTPGRTRREQYYGYTF
j_call: TRBJ1-2
d_call: -
clone_size: -
v_call: TRBV12-3/TRBV12-4

cdr3_nt: TGTGCCAGCAGTGTGGACAGGGGGCGGGACACTGAAGCTTTCTTT
cdr3_aa: CASSVDRGRDTEAFF
j_call: TRBJ1-1
d_call: TRBD1
clone_size: -
v_call: TRBV12-3/TRBV12-4